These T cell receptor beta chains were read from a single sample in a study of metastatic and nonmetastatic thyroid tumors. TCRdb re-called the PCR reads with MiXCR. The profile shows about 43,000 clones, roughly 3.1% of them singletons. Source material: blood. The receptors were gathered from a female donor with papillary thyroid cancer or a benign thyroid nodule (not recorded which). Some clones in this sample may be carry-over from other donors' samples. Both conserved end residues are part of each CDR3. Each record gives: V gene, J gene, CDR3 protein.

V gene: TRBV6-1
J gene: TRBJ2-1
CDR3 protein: CASIALSRWDNEQFF

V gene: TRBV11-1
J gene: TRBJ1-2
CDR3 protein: CASSSPQTGNYGYTF

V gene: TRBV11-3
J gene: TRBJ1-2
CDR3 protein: CASSLGPGKSGYTF

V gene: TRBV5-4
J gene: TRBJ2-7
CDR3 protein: CASSLPAGVQYGQYF

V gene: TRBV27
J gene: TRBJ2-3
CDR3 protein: CASSLVGTTDTQYF

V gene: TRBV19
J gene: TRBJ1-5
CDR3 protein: CASSMGRPGQGSNQPQHF

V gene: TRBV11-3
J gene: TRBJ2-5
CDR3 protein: CASSLTGANQETQYF

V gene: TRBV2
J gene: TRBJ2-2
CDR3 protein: CASSVLGRETGELFF

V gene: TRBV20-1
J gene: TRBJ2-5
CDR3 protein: CSVTDREQGETQYF

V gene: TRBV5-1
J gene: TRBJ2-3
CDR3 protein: CASSPAAAWVSTDTQYF

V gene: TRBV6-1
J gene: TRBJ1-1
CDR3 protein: CASSEDLGGRAEAFF

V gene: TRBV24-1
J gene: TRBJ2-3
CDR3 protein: CATSDFGGVADTQYF

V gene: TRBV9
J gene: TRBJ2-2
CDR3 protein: CASSVRGDAGELFF

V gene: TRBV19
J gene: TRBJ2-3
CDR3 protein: CASRGQQNPGSTDTQYF

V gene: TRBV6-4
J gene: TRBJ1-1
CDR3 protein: CASSDSEYTEAFF

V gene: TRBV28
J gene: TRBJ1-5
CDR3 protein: CASIPWGNQPQHF

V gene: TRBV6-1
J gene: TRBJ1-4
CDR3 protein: CASSRGKTGRLREKLFF

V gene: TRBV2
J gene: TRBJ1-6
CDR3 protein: CASSEALTVFGSPLHF

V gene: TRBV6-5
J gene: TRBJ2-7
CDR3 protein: CASSYSLGGEQYF

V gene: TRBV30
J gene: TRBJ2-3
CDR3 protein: CAWTYTDMQYF

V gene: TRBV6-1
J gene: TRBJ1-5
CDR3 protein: CASSTTGRQPQHF

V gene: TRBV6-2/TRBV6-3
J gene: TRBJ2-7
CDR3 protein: CASSYSEGEAYEQYF

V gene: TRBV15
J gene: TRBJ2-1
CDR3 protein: CATSKALGRNEQFF

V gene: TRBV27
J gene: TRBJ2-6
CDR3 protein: CASTTGRGANVLTF